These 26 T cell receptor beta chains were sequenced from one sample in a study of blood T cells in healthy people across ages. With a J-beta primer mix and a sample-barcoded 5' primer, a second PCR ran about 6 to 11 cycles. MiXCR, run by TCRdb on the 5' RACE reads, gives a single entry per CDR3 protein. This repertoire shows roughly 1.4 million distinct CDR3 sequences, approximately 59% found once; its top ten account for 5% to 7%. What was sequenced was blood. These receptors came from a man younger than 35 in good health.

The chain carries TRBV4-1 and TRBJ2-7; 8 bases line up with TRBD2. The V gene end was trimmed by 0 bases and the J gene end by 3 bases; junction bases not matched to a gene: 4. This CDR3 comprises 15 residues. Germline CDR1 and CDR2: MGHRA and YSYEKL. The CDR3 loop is CASSQEGSGGYEQYF. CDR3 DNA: TGCGCCAGCAGCCAAGAGGGAAGCGGGGGCTACGAGCAGTACTTC.

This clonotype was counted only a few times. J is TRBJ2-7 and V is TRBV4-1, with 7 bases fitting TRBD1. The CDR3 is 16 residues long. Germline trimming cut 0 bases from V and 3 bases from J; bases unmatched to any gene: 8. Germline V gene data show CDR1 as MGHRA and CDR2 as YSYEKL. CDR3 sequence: CASSQDSWTGGYEQYF. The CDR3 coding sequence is TGCGCCAGCAGCCAAGATTCCTGGACAGGTGGCTACGAGCAGTACTTC.

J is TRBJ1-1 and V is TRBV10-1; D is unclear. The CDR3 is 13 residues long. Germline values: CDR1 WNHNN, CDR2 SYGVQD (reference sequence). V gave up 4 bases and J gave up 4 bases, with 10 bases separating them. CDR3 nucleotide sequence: TGCGCCAGCAGTGGGGCCCGGAGCACTGAAGCTTTCTTT. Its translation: CASSGARSTEAFF.

In nucleotides, the CDR3 is TGCGCCAGCAGCCACGGCAGGGAAACCGGGGAGCTGTTTTTT. Translated: CASSHGRETGELFF. The chain uses TRBV4-1 and TRBJ2-2; a possible D gene is TRBD1 (5 bases). CDR3 length: 14 residues. Germline V gives CDR1 MGHRA, CDR2 YSYEKL. The ends were cut back, 3 bases at V and 5 bases at J, with 10 bases in the middle.

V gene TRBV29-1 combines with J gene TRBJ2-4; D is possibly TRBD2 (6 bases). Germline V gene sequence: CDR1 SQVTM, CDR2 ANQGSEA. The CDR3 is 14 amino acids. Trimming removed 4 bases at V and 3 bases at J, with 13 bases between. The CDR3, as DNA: TGCAGCGTTGGAGGAATAGCGGACAAAAACATTCAGTACTTC. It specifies CSVGGIADKNIQYF.

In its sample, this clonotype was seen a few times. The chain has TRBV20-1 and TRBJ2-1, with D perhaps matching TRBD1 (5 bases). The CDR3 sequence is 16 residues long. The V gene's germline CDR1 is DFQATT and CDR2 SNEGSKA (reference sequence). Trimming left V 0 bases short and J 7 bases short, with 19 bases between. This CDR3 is CSARDQGGSMSNEQFF. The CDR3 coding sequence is TGCAGTGCTAGAGATCAGGGCGGCTCAATGAGTAATGAGCAGTTCTTC.

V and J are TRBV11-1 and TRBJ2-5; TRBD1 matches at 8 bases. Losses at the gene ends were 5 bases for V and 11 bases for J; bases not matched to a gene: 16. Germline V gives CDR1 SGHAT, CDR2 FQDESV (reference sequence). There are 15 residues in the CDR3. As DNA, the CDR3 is TGTGCCAGCAGCCCCGACAGGGGTCTATACAATGAGCAGTACTTC. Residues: CASSPDRGLYNEQYF.

The CDR3 spells CASSQEIEGTDTGELFF. CDR3 nucleotides: TGCGCCAGCAGCCAAGAAATTGAGGGAACCGACACCGGGGAGCTGTTTTTT. The chain couples TRBV4-1 to TRBJ2-2; a possible D gene is TRBD2 (5 bases). The CDR3 has 17 residues. V lost 0 bases to trimming and J lost 3 bases, with 14 bases between them. The germline gives CDR1 MGHRA, CDR2 YSYEKL.

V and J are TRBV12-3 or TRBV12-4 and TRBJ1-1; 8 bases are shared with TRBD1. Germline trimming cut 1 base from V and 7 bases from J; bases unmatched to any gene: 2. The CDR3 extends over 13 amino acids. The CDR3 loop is CASSLGTGFEAFF. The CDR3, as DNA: TGTGCCAGCAGTTTAGGGACAGGGTTTGAAGCTTTCTTT.

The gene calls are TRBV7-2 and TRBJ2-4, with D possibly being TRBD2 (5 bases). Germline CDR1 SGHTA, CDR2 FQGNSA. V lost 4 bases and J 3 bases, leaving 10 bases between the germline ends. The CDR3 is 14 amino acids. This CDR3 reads CASSSSGNKNIQYF. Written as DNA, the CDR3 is TGTGCCAGCAGCTCCTCGGGAAACAAAAACATTCAGTACTTC. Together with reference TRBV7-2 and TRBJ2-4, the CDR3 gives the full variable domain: GAGVSQSPSNKVTEKGKDVELRCDPISGHTALYWYRQSLGQGLEFLIYFQGNSAPDKSGLPSDRFSAERTGGSVSTLTIQRTQQEDSAVYLCASSSSGNKNIQYFGAGTRLSVL.

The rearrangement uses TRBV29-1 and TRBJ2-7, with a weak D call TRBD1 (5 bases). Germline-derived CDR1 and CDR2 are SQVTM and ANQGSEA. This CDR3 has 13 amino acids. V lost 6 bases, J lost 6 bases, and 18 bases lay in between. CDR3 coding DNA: TGCAGCGTGTCCGCGAGGTTCCAGGGCGAGCAGTACTTC. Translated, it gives CSVSARFQGEQYF.

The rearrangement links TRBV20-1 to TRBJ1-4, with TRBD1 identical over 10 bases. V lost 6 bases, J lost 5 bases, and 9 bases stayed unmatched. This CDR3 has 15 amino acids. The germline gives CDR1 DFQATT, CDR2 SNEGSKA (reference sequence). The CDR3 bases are TGCAGTGCCACCCCATGGGGACAGGGGAATGAAAAACTGTTTTTT. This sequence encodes CSATPWGQGNEKLFF.

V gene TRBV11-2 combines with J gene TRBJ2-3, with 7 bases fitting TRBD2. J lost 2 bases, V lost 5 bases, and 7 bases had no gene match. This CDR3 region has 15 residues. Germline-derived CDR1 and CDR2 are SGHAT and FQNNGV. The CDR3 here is CASSLTSAYTDTQYF. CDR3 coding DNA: TGTGCCAGCAGCCTTACTAGCGCCTACACAGATACGCAGTATTTT.

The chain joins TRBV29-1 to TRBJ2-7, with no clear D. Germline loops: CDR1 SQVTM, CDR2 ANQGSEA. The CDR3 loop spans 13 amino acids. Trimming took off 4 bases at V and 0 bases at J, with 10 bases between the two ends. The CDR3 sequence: CSVVAVSSYEQYF. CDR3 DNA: TGCAGCGTTGTGGCCGTCAGCTCCTACGAGCAGTACTTC.

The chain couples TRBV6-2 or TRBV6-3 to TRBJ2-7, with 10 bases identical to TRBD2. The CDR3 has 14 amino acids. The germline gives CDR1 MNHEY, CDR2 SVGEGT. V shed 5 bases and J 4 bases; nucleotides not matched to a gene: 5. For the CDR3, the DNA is TGTGCCAGCAGTGACGCTAGCGGGGGTTACGAGCAGTACTTC. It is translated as CASSDASGGYEQYF.

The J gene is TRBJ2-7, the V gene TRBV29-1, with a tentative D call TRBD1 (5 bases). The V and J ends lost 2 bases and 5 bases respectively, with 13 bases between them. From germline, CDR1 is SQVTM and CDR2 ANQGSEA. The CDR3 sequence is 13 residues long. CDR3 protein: CSVEWQGPNEQYF. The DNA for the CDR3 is TGCAGCGTTGAATGGCAGGGTCCCAACGAGCAGTACTTC.

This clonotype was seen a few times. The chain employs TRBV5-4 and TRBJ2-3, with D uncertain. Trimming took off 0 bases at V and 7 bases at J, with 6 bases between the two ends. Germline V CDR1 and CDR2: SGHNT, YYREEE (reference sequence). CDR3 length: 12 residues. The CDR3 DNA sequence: TGTGCCAGCAGCTTGGGTCCGAATACGCAGTATTTT. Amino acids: CASSLGPNTQYF.

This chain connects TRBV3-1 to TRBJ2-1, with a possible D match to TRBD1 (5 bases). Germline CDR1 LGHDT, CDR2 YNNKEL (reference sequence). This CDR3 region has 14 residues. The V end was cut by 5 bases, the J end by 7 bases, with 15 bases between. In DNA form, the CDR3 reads TGTGCCAGCAGCTCCGACGACGGACAAAATGAGCAGTTCTTC. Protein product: CASSSDDGQNEQFF.

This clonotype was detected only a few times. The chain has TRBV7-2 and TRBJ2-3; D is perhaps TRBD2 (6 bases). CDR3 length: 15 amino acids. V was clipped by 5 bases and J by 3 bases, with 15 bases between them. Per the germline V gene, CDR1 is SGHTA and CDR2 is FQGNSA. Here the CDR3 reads CASSTRAGLTDTQYF. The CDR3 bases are TGTGCCAGCAGCACCCGAGCGGGCCTAACAGATACGCAGTATTTT.

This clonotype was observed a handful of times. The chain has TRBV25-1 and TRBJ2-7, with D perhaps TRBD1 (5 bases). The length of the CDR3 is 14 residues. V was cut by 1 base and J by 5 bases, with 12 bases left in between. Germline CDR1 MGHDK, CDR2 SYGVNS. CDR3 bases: TGTGCCAGCAGTGAATGGGGCAGGGTTCACGAGCAGTACTTC. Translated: CASSEWGRVHEQYF.

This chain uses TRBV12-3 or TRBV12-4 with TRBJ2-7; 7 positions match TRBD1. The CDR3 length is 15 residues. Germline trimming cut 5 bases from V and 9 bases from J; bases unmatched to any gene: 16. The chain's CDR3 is CASSPVGQEGFGQYF. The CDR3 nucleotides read TGTGCCAGCAGTCCAGTAGGACAGGAAGGGTTCGGGCAGTACTTC.

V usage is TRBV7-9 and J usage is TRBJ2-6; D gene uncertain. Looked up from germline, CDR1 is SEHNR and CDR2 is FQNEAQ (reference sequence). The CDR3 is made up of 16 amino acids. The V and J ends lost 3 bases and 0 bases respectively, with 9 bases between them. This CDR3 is CASSFGQLSGANVLTF. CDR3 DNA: TGTGCCAGCAGCTTTGGTCAGCTCTCTGGGGCCAACGTCCTGACTTTC.

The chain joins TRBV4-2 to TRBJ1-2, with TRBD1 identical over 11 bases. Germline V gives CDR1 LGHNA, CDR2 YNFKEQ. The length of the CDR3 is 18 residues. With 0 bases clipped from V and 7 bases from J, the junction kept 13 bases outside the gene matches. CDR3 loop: CASSQDPGQGARISGYTF. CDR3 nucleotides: TGTGCCAGCAGCCAAGATCCCGGACAGGGGGCGCGAATTTCTGGCTACACCTTC.

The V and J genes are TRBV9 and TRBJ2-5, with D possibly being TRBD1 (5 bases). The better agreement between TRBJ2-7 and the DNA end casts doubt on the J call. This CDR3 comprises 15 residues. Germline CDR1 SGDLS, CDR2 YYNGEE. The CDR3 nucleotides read TGTGCCAGCAGCCCCATTTTCAGGGATCGTGGCGAGCAGTACTTC. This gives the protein CASSPIFRDRGEQYF.

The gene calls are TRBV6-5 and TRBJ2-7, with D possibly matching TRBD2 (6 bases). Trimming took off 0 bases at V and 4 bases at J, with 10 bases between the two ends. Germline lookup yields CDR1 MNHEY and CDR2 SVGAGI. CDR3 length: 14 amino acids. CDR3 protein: CASSYSNGGYEQYF. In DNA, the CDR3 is TGTGCCAGCAGTTACTCAAACGGGGGATACGAGCAGTACTTC.

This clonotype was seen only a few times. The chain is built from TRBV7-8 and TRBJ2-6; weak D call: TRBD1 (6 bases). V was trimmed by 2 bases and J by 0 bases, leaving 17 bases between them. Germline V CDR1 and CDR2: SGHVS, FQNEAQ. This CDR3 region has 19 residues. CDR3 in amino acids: CASSLQDRLINSGANVLTF. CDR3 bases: TGTGCCAGCAGCTTACAAGACAGGCTTATAAACTCTGGGGCCAACGTCCTGACTTTC.